These T cell receptor beta chains were read from a single sample in a study of T cell clones after liver transplantation. The assay was immunoSEQ multiplex PCR, and TCRdb's table has in-frame clones only and misses some. The profile shows 80,000 or so clones, around four fifths of them singletons. Sample: CD4+ T cells from blood, taken around 45 months after liver transplant. The receptors were gathered from a human patient who received a liver transplant. Some T cells may have come from the graft donor. Each CDR3 is given with its conserved first and last residue. Each record gives: D gene, V gene, clone size, J gene, CDR3 DNA, CDR3 protein. D genes are given only for firm matches. For some rows the clone size is stated as once, few or many, or as a class when expanded; others skip it.

TRBD1,TRBV6-6,-,TRBJ2-3,TGTGCCAGCAGTTGGGGACAGGGCGGCACAGATACGCAGTATTTT,CASSWGQGGTDTQYF
-,TRBV13,once,TRBJ1-4,TGTGCCAGCACCTCTATAGACAGAGCGGTCACTAATGAAAAACTGTTTTTT,CASTSIDRAVTNEKLFF
-,TRBV18,-,TRBJ2-7,TGTGCCAGCTCACCTCAGACAGCGAGCTCCTACGAGCAGTACTTC,CASSPQTASSYEQYF
-,TRBV6-1,-,TRBJ1-5,TGTGCCAGCAGTGAGACGCAGGGCGGTTATCAGCCCCAGCATTTT,CASSETQGGYQPQHF
TRBD1,TRBV10-3,few,TRBJ1-1,TGTGCCATCAGTGAGTCCTCGGGGACAGGGGGCTTTGGAGCTTTCTTT,CAISESSGTGGFGAFF
-,TRBV2,few,TRBJ1-2,TGTGCCAGCGGTTCCGGCGCTGGCTACACCTTC,CASGSGAGYTF
-,TRBV7-9,once,TRBJ2-7,TGTGCCAGCAGCTTAGAACTAGCCGTGATGGGCGAGCAGTACTTC,CASSLELAVMGEQYF
TRBD1,TRBV18,-,TRBJ1-4,TGTGCCAGCTCGCGGACAGGGGGTGATGAAAAACTGTTTTTT,CASSRTGGDEKLFF
-,TRBV6-6,-,TRBJ2-7,TGTGCCAGCAGTTATAGCCGGCAGCAGTACTTC,CASSYSRQQYF
TRBD1,TRBV11-2,-,TRBJ2-7,TGTGCCAGCAGCATCAAGGGGGCGGGCAACGAGCAGTACTTC,CASSIKGAGNEQYF
-,TRBV6-1,-,TRBJ2-7,TGTGCCAGCGCTAGATCCTACGAGCAGTACTTC,CASARSYEQYF
-,TRBV19,few,TRBJ2-7,TGTGCCAGTAGTATAGGTCCAGGCCCCAGGACCTACGAGCAGTACTTC,CASSIGPGPRTYEQYF
-,TRBV28,-,TRBJ2-7,TGTGCCAGCAGTTTATCGGGGGACTCCTACGAGCAGTACTTC,CASSLSGDSYEQYF
-,TRBV5-1,-,TRBJ2-3,TGCGCCAGCAGCTTGAGGGCAGGGGCGGGGACAGATACGCAGTATTTT,CASSLRAGAGTDTQYF
TRBD2,TRBV7-2,-,TRBJ2-7,TGTGCCAGCAGCCCCTCCGCTAGCGGGGTCTACGAGCAGTACTTC,CASSPSASGVYEQYF
TRBD1,TRBV6-1,-,TRBJ1-3,TGTGCCAGCAGTGTGAGCTCCGGGACAGTAGGAAACACCATATATTTT,CASSVSSGTVGNTIYF
-,TRBV28,-,TRBJ1-1,TGTGCCAGCAGTTCACCTATGAACACTGAAGCTTTCTTT,CASSSPMNTEAFF
TRBD1,TRBV9,-,TRBJ2-1,TGTGCCAGCAGCACCAGGGACAGCAGCAATGAGCAGTTCTTC,CASSTRDSSNEQFF
-,TRBV27,-,TRBJ1-4,TGTGCCAGCGGGGGGATCGGACAGACCTTTAATGAAAAACTGTTTTTT,CASGGIGQTFNEKLFF
-,TRBV28,-,TRBJ1-2,TGTGCCAGCACCAGCAAGGGGAACGGCTACACCTTC,CASTSKGNGYTF
TRBD2,TRBV7-2,-,TRBJ2-1,TGTGCCAGCAGCTGGGGCGGGAGGGTCGACAATGAGCAGTTCTTC,CASSWGGRVDNEQFF
TRBD2,TRBV4-3,once,TRBJ2-2,TGCGCCAGCAGCGGATGGGGGACTAGCGGGATAAACACCGGGGAGCTGTTTTTT,CASSGWGTSGINTGELFF
-,TRBV7-9,once,TRBJ1-3,TGTGCCAGCAGCTTAGCGGGGGGAGCTGGAAACACCATATATTTT,CASSLAGGAGNTIYF
TRBD2,TRBV7-2,-,TRBJ2-7,TGTGCCAGCAGCCGAGGGACTAGCGGGGGGACCTTAAAGCAGTACTTC,CASSRGTSGGTLKQYF
-,TRBV11-2,-,TRBJ2-1,TGTGCCAGCAGCTTCAGGTTAGGGACTTTGAGGGAGCAGTTCTTC,CASSFRLGTLREQFF
TRBD1,TRBV2,medium-sized,TRBJ1-2,TGTGCCAGCAGTAACCTCGAGGGGGCTCTTGGCTACACCTTC,CASSNLEGALGYTF
TRBD2,TRBV27,-,TRBJ2-3,TGTGCCAGCAGTTTAATGGGACTAGCGGGATCAGATACGCAGTATTTT,CASSLMGLAGSDTQYF
-,TRBV2,-,TRBJ1-2,TGTGCCAGCAGTCGGGACACTAACTATGGCTACACCTTC,CASSRDTNYGYTF
TRBD1,TRBV7-2,-,TRBJ1-1,TGTGCCAGCAGCCTTCAGGGGGGGGCTTGGGGCACTGAAGCTTTCTTT,CASSLQGGAWGTEAFF
-,TRBV18,-,TRBJ1-4,TGTGCCAGCTCACAGTCCGCAACTAATGAAAAACTGTTTTTT,CASSQSATNEKLFF
TRBD1,TRBV7-2,once,TRBJ2-3,TGTGCCAGCAGCTTAGGCGGACAGGGAGGAGATACGCAGTATTTT,CASSLGGQGGDTQYF
TRBD2,TRBV11-2,-,TRBJ2-1,TGTGCCAGCAGCGGGACTAGCGGGAGGGCTTCGGGTTACAATGAGCAGTTCTTC,CASSGTSGRASGYNEQFF
TRBD1,TRBV5-1,-,TRBJ1-1,TGCGCCAGCAGCTCGACAGGGGAGAACACTGAAGCTTTCTTT,CASSSTGENTEAFF
TRBD1,TRBV2,few,TRBJ2-7,TGTGCCAGTGCCCAGGACAGGGTAGGCTCCTACGAGCAGTACTTC,CASAQDRVGSYEQYF
TRBD1,TRBV18,-,TRBJ1-1,TGTGCCAGCTCACCACAAGGACAGGGAAGGGGTTACACTGAAGCTTTCTTT,CASSPQGQGRGYTEAFF
TRBD1,TRBV28,-,TRBJ2-2,TGTGCCAGCAGCCAGGGACAGGCCCCCGGGGAGCTGTTTTTT,CASSQGQAPGELFF
-,TRBV4-3,-,TRBJ1-1,TGCGCCAGCAGCCAAGATTATGCCAGGGCTGAAGCTTTCTTT,CASSQDYARAEAFF
TRBD2,TRBV29-1,-,TRBJ2-7,TGCAGCGTTGGTTTTGGCGGGAGGCCTCCCTACGAGCAGTACTTC,CSVGFGGRPPYEQYF
-,TRBV7-2,-,TRBJ1-1,TGTGCCAGCAGCTCATCAGGGTACGACACTGAAGCTTTCTTT,CASSSSGYDTEAFF
-,TRBV6-1,-,TRBJ1-4,TGTGCCAGCAGTTGGAAAAAACTGTTTTTT,CASSWKKLFF
TRBD1,TRBV5-4,-,TRBJ1-4,TGTGCCAGCAGCCCCCACCCGACAGGGCTGAGAGAAAAACTGTTTTTT,CASSPHPTGLREKLFF
TRBD1,TRBV19,-,TRBJ2-4,TGTGCCAGTAGCCCAGGGACAGGGGGCGCCTTAGCCAAAAACATTCAGTACTTC,CASSPGTGGALAKNIQYF